Ten or more counts support the clone carrying this T cell receptor (beta chain). As yet, its antigen is unknown. The record originates from a study of neurological immune-mediated disorders. This CDR3 contains 15 residues. Germline-derived CDR1 and CDR2 are SGHVS and FNYEAQ. Germline trimming cut 3 bases from V and 2 bases from J; bases unmatched to any gene: 6. A single record per CDR3 protein comes from TCRdb applying MiXCR to the 5' RACE reads. The table lists approximately 45,000 distinct CDR3 sequences, roughly 13% of them singletons, with around 1.3% in the top ten. The unsorted libraries were prepared from 2 million PBMCs (stored at -80 C). Study results and limitations: Whereas HTLV-1-associated myelopathy showed the most TCR clonal expansion, multiple sclerosis showed the least, with levels below those of healthy controls. Among expanded clones, no CDR3 amino acid sequences were shared across subjects, a pattern suggesting private repertoires in all groups.

Sequencing was carried out using PBMCs. V and J are TRBV7-6 and TRBJ2-5, with 7 bases matching TRBD2. The clonotype originates from a female donor in good health. Here the CDR3 DNA reads TGTGCCAGCAGCTTTAGCGCGGGGGTTCAAGAGACCCAGTACTTC. Protein: CASSFSAGVQETQYF.